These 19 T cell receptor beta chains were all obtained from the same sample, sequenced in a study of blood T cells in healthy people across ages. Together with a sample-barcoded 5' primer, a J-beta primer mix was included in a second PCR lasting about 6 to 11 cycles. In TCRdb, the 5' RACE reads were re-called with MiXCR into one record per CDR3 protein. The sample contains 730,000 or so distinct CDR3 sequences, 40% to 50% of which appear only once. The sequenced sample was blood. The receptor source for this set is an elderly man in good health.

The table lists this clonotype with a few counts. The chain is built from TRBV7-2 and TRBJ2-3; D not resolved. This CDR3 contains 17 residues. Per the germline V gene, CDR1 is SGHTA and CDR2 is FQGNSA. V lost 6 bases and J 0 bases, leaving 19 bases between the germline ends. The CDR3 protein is CASSRSPGTSSTDTQYF. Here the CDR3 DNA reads TGTGCCAGCAGTAGGAGTCCCGGAACCTCTAGCACAGATACGCAGTATTTT.

CDR3 sequence: CASSLGETPDQPQHF. The CDR3, as DNA: TGTGCCAGCAGCTTAGGAGAGACGCCGGATCAGCCCCAGCATTTT. The chain combines TRBV7-9 with TRBJ1-5; no clear D. Germline V gene data show CDR1 as SEHNR and CDR2 as FQNEAQ (reference sequence). This CDR3 region has 15 residues. The V and J ends lost 1 base and 5 bases respectively, with 12 bases between them.

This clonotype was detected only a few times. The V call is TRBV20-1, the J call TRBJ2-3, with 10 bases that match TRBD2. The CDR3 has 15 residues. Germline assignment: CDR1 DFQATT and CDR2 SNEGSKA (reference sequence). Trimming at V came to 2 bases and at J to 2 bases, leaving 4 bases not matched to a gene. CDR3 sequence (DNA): TGCAGTGCTAGAAGGCTAGCGGGGGCCACAGATACGCAGTATTTT. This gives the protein CSARRLAGATDTQYF.

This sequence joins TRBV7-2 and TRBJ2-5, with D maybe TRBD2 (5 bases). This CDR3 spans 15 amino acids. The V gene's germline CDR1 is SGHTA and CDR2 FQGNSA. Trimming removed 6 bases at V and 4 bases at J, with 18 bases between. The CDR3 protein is CASSPPGSVRETQYF. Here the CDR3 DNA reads TGTGCCAGCAGTCCACCGGGATCAGTGAGAGAGACCCAGTACTTC. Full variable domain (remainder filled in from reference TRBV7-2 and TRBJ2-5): GAGVSQSPSNKVTEKGKDVELRCDPISGHTALYWYRQSLGQGLEFLIYFQGNSAPDKSGLPSDRFSAERTGGSVSTLTIQRTQQEDSAVYLCASSPPGSVRETQYFGPGTRLLVL.

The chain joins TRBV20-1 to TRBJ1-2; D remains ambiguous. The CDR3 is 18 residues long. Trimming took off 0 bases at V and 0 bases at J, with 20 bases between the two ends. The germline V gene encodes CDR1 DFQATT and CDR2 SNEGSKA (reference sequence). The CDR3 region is CSARDLNRASKANYGYTF. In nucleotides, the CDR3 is TGCAGTGCTAGAGATCTCAATAGGGCATCTAAGGCTAACTATGGCTACACCTTC.

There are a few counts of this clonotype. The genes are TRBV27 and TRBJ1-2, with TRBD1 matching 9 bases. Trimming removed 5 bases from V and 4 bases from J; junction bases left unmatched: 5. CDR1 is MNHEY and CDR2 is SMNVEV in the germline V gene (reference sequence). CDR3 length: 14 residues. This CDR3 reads CASSNGQGLYGYTF. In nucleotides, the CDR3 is TGTGCCAGCAGTAACGGACAGGGGCTCTATGGCTACACCTTC.

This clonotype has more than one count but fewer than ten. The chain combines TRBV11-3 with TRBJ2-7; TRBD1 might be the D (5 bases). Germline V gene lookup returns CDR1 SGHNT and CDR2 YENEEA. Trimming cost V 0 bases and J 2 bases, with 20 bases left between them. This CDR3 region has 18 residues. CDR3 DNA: TGTGCCAGCAGCTTAGATCGCGAGGCGGCCAGGGAACCCTACGAGCAGTACTTC. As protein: CASSLDREAAREPYEQYF.

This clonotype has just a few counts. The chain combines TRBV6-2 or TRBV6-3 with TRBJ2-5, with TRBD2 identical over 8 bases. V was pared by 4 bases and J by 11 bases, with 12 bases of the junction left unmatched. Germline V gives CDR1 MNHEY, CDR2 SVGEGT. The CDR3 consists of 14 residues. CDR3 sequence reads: CASSSTGTRGEQYF. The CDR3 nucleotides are TGTGCCAGCAGTTCGACCGGGACTAGAGGAGAGCAGTACTTC.

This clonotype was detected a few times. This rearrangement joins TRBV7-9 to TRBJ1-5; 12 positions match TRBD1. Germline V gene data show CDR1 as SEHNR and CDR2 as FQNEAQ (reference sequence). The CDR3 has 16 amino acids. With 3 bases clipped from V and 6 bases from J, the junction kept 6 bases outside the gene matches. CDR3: CASSLIGTGGGQPQHF. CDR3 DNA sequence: TGTGCCAGCAGCTTGATCGGGACAGGGGGCGGTCAGCCCCAGCATTTT. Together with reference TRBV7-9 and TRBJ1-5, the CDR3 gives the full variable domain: DTGVSQNPRHKITKRGQNVTFRCDPISEHNRLYWYRQTLGQGPEFLTYFQNEAQLEKSRLLSDRFSAERPKGSFSTLEIQRTEQGDSAMYLCASSLIGTGGGQPQHFGDGTRLSIL.

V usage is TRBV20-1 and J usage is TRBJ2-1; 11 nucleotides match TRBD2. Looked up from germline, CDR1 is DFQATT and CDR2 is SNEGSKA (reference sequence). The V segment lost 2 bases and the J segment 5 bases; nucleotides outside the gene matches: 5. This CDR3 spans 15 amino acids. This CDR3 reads CSARIAGGPNNEQFF. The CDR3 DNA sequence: TGCAGTGCTAGAATAGCGGGAGGGCCAAACAATGAGCAGTTCTTC.

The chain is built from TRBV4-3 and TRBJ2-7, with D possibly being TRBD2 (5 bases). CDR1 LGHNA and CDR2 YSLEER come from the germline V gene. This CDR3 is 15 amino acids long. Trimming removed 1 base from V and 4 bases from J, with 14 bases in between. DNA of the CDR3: TGCGCCAGCAGCCAAGCGGCCAGGTGGGAGTACGAGCAGTACTTC. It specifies CASSQAARWEYEQYF.

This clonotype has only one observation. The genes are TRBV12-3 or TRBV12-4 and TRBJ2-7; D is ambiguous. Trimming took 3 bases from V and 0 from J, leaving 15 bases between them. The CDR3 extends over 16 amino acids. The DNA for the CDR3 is TGTGCCAGCAGTTTTTCCGGAGCGAAGAGCTCCTACGAGCAGTACTTC. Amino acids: CASSFSGAKSSYEQYF.

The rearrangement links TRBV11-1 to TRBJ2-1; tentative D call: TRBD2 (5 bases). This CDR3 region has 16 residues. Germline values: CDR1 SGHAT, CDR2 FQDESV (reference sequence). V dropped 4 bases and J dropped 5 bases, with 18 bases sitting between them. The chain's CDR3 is CASSYGPDLAHNEQFF. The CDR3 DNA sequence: TGTGCCAGCAGCTATGGGCCGGACTTAGCCCACAATGAGCAGTTCTTC.

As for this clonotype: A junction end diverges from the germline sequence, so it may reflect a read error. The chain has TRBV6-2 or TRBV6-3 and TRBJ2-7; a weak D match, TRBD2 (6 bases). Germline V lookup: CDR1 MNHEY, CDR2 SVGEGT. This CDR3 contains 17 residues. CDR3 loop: CASSYLRGSGTSHEQYF. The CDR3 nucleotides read TGTGCCAGCAGTTACTTACGGGGTAGCGGAACCTCCCACGAGCAGTACTTC.

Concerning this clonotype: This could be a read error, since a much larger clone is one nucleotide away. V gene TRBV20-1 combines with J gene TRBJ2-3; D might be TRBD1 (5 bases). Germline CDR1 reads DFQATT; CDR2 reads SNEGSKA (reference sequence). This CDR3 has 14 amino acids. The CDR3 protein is CSAKPGIGTATQYF. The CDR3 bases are TGCAGTGCTAAACCAGGGATTGGCACAGCTACGCAGTATTTT.

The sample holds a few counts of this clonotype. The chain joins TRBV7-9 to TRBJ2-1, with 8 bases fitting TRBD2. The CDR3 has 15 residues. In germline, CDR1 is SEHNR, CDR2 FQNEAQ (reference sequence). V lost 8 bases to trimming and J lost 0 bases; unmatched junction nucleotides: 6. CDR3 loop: CASARAGGSYNEQFF. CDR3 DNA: TGTGCCAGCGCCCGGGCGGGAGGCTCCTACAATGAGCAGTTCTTC.

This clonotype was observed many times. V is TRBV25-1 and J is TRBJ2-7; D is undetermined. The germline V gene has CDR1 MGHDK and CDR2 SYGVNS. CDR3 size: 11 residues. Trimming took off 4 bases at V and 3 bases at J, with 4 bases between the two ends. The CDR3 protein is CASSGIYEQYF. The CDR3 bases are TGTGCCAGCAGTGGAATCTACGAGCAGTACTTC.

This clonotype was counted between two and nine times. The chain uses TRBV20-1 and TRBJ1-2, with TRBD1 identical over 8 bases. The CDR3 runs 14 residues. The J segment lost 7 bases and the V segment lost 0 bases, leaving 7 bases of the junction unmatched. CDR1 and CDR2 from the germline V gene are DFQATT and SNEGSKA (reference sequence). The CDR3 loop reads CSAREARGPLGYTF. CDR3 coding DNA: TGCAGTGCTAGAGAGGCCAGGGGGCCTCTTGGCTACACCTTC.

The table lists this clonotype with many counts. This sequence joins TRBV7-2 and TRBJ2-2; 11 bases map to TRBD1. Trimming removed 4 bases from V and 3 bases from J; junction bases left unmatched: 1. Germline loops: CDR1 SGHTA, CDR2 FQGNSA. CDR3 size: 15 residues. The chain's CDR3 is CASSWDRGYTGELFF. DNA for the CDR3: TGTGCCAGCAGCTGGGACAGGGGGTACACCGGGGAGCTGTTTTTT.